What follows are 2 T cell receptor beta chains derived from one specimen sequenced in a study of spatial heterogeneity in lung cancer. The time point here: blood at routine non-recurrence follow-up after resection. The input material, whole RNA from tumor, nontumor lung or frozen PBMC, was sequenced unsorted. In TCRdb, the 5' RACE reads were re-called with MiXCR into one record per CDR3 protein. The repertoire includes around 110,000 distinct CDR3 sequences, 10% to 15% of them detected once, and around 17% sits in the top ten. The source material was PBMCs, sampled at follow-up. The receptors originated from a male donor with early-stage non-small cell lung cancer.

V and J are TRBV29-1 and TRBJ2-1, with D uncertain. V was shortened by 5 bases and J by 8 bases, with 7 bases between the two germline ends. Germline V gene sequence: CDR1 SQVTM, CDR2 ANQGSEA. The CDR3 loop spans 10 amino acids. CDR3 loop: CSVRIYEQFF. DNA for the CDR3: TGCAGCGTTCGGATCTATGAGCAGTTCTTC.

This clonotype has more than one count but fewer than ten. CDR3 nucleotides: TGCAGCATCCGTAGCGGGGGGGTAACAGATACGCAGTATTTT. It specifies CSIRSGGVTDTQYF. The V call is TRBV29-1, the J call TRBJ2-3; 11 nucleotides match TRBD2. Germline assignment: CDR1 SQVTM and CDR2 ANQGSEA. The V and J ends lost 8 bases and 3 bases, in that order; junction bases with no gene match: 7. This CDR3 spans 14 amino acids.